A single sample is the source of the 3 T cell receptor beta chains below, sequenced in a study of blood T cell repertoires in COVID-19. The assay was immunoSEQ multiplex PCR, and TCRdb's table has in-frame clones only and misses some. The sample lists some 190,000 clones, 80% seen once, with around 15% in the top ten. The material sequenced was PBMCs or T cells enriched from blood (not recorded which). The source is a man aged 55 to 69 who had been exposed to COVID-19.

In the case of this clone: Being one base from a much bigger clone, this may be a read error. V gene TRBV7-9 combines with J gene TRBJ2-2; 9 bases agree with TRBD1. The CDR3 length is 14 residues. The V and J ends lost 3 bases and 6 bases, in that order; junction bases with no gene match: 2. From germline, CDR1 is SEHNR and CDR2 FQNEAQ (reference sequence). The CDR3 sequence is CASSLTGGAGELFF. CDR3 in DNA: TGTGCCAGCAGCTTGACAGGGGGGGCCGGGGAGCTGTTTTTT.

The rearrangement joins TRBV23-1 to TRBJ2-7; perhaps TRBD2 as D (6 bases). TRBV23-1 has ORF status, its function being uncertain. The CDR3 loop spans 15 amino acids. The germline V and J ends were trimmed by 2 bases and 2 bases, with 13 bases remaining between them. In DNA, the CDR3 is TGCGCCAGCAGTCAACCGGGACTGCCCGCCTACGAGCAGTACTTC. It translates to CASSQPGLPAYEQYF.

This clone was counted a single time. The chain uses TRBV10-1 and TRBJ2-1; 8 positions match TRBD1. The trim removed 3 bases at V and 10 bases at J, leaving 14 bases unmatched. CDR1 WNHNN and CDR2 SYGVQD come from the germline V gene (reference sequence). This CDR3 has 16 residues. The CDR3 protein is CASSDTRGPNPREQFF. CDR3 in DNA: TGCGCCAGCAGTGACACCAGGGGGCCGAACCCTAGGGAGCAGTTCTTC.